This TCR beta chain is drawn from a study of T cells after yellow fever vaccination. In the study overall: Any fraction with a low cell number was prepared using SMART-Seq v4 Ultra Low Input.

Broader study findings: Weaker, the secondary response had a peak occurring faster, on day 5 versus 15. A minor fraction of clonotypes spanned both CD4 and CD8 compartments. From the bulk population, abundant clonotypes could contaminate and appear within FACS-sorted repertoires.

Regarding this clonotype: Its antigen is unidentified.

TCRdb recomputed calls from the 5' RACE reads with MiXCR, one row per CDR3 protein. Of 620,000 or so distinct CDR3 sequences detected, around 12% appear once; the ten largest clones hold approximately 15%. CDR3 length: 14 amino acids. The V gene's germline CDR1 is SGHDT and CDR2 YYEEEE. V shed 7 bases and J 7 bases; nucleotides not matched to a gene: 11. This chain connects TRBV5-6 to TRBJ2-1; 7 bases match TRBD2. This TCR was recovered from a man aged 30 to 45 who received the YFV17D yellow fever vaccine. This specimen consisted of PBMCs, obtained on the day of the yellow fever booster vaccination. The CDR3 bases are TGTGCCAGCCGCCAATGGGGGAGGGAAAATGAGCAGTTCTTC. It yields the protein CASRQWGRENEQFF. Using reference TRBV5-6 and TRBJ2-1 for the parts outside the CDR3, the full variable domain is DAGVTQSPTHLIKTRGQQVTLRCSPKSGHDTVSWYQQALGQGPQFIFQYYEEEERQRGNFPDRFSGHQFPNYSSELNVNALLLGDSALYLCASRQWGRENEQFFGPGTRLTVL.